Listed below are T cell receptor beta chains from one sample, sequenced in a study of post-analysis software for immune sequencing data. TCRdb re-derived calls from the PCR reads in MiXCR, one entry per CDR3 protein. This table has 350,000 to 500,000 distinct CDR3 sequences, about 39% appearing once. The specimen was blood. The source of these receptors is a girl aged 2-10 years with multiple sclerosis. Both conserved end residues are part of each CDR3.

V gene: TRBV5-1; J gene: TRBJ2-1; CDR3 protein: CASSFSGQEEQFF
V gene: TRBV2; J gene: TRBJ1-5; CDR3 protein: CASTGGLLSNQPQHF
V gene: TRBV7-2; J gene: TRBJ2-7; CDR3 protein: CASSLSGRSYNEQYF
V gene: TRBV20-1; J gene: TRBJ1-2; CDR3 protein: CSAPDPGTSDGYTF
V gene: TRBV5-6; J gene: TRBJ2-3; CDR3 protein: CASSLFGQQGTDTQYF
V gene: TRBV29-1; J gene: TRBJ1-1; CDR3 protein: CSVQSGGTEAFF
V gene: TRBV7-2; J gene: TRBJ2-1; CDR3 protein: CASSKEVVRGQFF
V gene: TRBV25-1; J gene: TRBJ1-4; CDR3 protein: CASSKLYRGADEKRFF
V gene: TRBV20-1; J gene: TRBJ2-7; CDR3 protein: CSANAFRVEQYF
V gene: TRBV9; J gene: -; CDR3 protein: CASSPSGGAYNEQYF
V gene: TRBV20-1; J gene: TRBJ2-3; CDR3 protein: CSARVSSAPLPSTDTQYF
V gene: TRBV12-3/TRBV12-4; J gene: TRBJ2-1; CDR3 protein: CASSRYGPTESPFF
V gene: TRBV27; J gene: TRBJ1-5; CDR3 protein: CASSLSLGQPQHF
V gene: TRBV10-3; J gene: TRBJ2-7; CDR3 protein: CAISGQYEQYF
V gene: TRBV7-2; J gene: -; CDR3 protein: CASSPGGAQTQYF
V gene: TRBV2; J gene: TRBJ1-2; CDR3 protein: CASKIDRGNYGYTF
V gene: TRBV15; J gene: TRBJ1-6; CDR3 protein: CATSRVDNSPLHF
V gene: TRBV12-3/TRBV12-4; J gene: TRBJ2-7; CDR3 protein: CASSFWGAPYEQYF
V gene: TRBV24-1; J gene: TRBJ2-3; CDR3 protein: CATSEPGPRTDTQYF
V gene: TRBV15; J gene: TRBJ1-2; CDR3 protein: CATSRDWTGGNGYTF
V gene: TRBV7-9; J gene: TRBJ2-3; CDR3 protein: CASSLIAGRTDTQYF
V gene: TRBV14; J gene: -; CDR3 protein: CASSQEYLTIVGTSENNEQYF
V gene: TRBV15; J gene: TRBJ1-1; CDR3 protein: CATSDRQFMNTEAFF
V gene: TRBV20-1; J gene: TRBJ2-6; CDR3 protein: CSADRGSGANVLTF
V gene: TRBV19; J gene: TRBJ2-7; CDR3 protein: CASSPSLTGLTPYEQYF
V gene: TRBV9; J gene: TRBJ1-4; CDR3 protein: CASSVGGSGTNEKLFF
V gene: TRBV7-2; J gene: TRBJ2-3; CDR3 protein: CASSVVSDTQYF
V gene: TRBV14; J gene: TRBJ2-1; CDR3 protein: CASSQGGGRGHNEQFF
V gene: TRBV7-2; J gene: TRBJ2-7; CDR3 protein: CASSLTSLRSSYEQYF
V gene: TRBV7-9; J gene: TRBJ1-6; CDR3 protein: CASSTDGRYSPLHF
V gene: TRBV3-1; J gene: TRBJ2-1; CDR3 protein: CASSQDGRGNNEQFF
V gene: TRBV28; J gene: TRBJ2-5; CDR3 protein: CATLSGRLSEQYF
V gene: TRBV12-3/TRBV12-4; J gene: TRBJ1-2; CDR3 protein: CASSPGTAFPGYTF
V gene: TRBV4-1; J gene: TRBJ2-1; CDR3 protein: CASSLIPLAGAYNEQFF
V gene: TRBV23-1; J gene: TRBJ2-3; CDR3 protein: CASSLLYRDRGPHTDTQYF
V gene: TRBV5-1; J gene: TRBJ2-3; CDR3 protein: CASSTTSGVSDTQYF
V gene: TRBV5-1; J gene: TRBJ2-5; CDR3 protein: CASSLASSGTQYF
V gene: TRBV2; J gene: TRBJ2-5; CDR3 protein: CARSDLQETQYF
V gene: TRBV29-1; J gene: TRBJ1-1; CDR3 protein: CSVNEIGGGHLHTEAFF
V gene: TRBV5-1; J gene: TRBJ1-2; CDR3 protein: CASSLAFDSRRGYTF
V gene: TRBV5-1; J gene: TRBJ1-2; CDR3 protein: CASSSQQNPYGYTF
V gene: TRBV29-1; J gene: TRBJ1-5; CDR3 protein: CSVLTEGFDQPQHF
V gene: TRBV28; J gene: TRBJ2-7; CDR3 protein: CASSSGTVLFYEQYF
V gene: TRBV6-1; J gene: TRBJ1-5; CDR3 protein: CASSGQVYSNQPQHF
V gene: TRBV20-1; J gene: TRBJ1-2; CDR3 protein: CSARDVRQGMDGYTF
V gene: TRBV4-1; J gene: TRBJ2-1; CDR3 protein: CASSQAELYEQFF
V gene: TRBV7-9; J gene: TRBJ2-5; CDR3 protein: CASSSQDIGYQETQYF
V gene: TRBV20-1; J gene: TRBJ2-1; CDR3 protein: CSARATGGVYNEQFF
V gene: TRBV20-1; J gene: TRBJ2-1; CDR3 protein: CSAPRQGNEQFF
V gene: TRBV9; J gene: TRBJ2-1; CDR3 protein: CASSVSTSSGDEQFF